The 3 T cell receptor beta chains in this list originate from one sample, sequenced in a study of OX40 agonist ivuxolimab in advanced cancers. Profiled with immunoSEQ multiplex PCR; TCRdb holds only in-frame clones, not every one. The sample has more than 85,000 clones; approximately 90% are singletons. Sample: CD4+ or CD8+ T cells sorted from blood, taken in a trial of the OX40 agonist ivuxolimab. The receptor set was obtained from an adult with an advanced solid tumor such as melanoma, head and neck, liver or kidney cancer.

This clone showed up just once. The V call is TRBV2, the J call TRBJ2-7; D assignment may be TRBD1 or TRBD2 (7 bases each). This CDR3 region has 13 residues. CDR1 and CDR2 from the germline V gene are SNHLY and FYNNEI. Trimming took 4 bases from V and 6 from J, leaving 13 bases between them. The CDR3 DNA reads TGTGCCAGCAGTGGGGAGGGGGCAGCCGAGCAGTACTTC. This sequence encodes CASSGEGAAEQYF.

The chain links TRBV5-1 to TRBJ1-3; the D is unclear. With 0 bases removed from V and 3 bases from J, the gap between germline ends came to 16 bases. Per germline, CDR1 SGHRS and CDR2 YFSETQ. The CDR3 runs to 17 residues. This CDR3 is CASSLEVKGGGGNTIYF. The CDR3 DNA is TGCGCCAGCAGCTTGGAGGTCAAGGGAGGAGGTGGAAACACCATATATTTT.

This chain connects TRBV15 to TRBJ1-4; D gene unclear. CDR3 length: 14 residues. Trimming pared 1 base from V and 5 bases from J, leaving 8 bases between. Germline V lookup: CDR1 LNHNV, CDR2 YYDKDF (reference sequence). The CDR3 loop is CATSRGGRNEKLFF. CDR3 sequence (DNA): TGTGCCACCAGCAGAGGTGGGCGGAATGAAAAACTGTTTTTT.